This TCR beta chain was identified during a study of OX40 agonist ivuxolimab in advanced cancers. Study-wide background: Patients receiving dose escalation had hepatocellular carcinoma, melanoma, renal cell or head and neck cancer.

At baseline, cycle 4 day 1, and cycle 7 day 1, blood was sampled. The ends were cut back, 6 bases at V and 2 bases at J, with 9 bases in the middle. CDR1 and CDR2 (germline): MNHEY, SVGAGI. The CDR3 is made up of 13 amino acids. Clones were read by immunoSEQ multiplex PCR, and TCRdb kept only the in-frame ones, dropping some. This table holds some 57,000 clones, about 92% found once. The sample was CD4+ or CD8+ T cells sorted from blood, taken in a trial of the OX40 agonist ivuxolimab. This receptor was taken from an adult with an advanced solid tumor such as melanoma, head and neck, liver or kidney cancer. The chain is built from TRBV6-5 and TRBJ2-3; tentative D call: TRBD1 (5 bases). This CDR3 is CASRFGHTDTQYF. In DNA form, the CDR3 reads TGTGCCAGCAGATTCGGACACACAGATACGCAGTATTTT.